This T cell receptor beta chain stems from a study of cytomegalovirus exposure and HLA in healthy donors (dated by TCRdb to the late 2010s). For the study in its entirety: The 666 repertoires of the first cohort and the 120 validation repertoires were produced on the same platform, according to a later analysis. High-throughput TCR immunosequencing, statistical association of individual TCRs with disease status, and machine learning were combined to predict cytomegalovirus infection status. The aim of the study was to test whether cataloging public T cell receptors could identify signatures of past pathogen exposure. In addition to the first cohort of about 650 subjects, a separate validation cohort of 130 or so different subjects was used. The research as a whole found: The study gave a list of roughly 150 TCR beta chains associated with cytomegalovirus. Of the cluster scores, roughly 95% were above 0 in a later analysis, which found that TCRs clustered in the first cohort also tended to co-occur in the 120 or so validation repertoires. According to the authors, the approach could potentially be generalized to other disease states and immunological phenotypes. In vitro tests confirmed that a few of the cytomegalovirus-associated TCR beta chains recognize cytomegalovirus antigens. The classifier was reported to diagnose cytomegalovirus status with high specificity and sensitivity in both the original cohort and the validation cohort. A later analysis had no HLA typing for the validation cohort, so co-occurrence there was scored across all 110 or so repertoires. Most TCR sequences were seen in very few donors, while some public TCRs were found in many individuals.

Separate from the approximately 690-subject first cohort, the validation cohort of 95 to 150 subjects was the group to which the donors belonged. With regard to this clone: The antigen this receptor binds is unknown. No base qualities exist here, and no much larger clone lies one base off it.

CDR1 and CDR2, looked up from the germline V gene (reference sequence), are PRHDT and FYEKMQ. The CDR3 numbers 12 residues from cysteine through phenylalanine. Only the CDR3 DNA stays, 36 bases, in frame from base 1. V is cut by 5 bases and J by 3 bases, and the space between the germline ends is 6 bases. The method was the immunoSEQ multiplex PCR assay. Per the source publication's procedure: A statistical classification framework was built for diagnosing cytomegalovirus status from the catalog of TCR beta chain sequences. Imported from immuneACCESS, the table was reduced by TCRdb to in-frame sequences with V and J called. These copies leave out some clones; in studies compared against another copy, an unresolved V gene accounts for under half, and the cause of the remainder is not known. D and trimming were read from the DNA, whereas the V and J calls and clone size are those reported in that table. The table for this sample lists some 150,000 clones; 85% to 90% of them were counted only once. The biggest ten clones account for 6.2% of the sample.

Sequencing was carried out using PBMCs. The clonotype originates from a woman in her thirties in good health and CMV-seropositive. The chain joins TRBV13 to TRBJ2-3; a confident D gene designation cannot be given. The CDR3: CASSHQTDTQYF. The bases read TGTGCCAGCAGCCATCAGACAGATACGCAGTATTTT.